This T cell receptor (beta chain) is drawn from a study of blood T cell repertoires in COVID-19. The data were produced by immunoSEQ multiplex PCR, yet TCRdb's version contains in-frame clones alone and is incomplete. This sample has a few hundred thousand clones, with 87% found just once. Participant age was roughly 18 to 100 years, and participants resided in about two dozen US areas. The CDR3 runs to 17 residues. CDR1 and CDR2 from the germline V gene are SQVTM and ANQGSEA. V was shortened by 4 bases and J by 4 bases, with 23 bases between the two germline ends. Sample: PBMCs or T cells enriched from blood (not recorded which). The chain joins TRBV29-1 to TRBJ1-3; a weak D match, TRBD1 (5 bases). The receptor comes from a man younger than 35 with acute COVID-19. The CDR3 nucleotides are TGCAGCGTTGTGTCCTCATCGCACAGGTTGTTGGGAAACACCATATATTTT. Translation: CSVVSSSHRLLGNTIYF.